The TCR beta chain under discussion was sequenced for a study of identical twins. Study outcomes and limitations: Within cord blood, abundant beta clonotypes carried fewer insertions, but memory repertoires showed no such trend. Models underestimated TCR alpha sharing (out-of-frame) in monozygotic twins.

Turning to this clonotype: As yet, its antigen is unknown.

Each CDR3 protein is one row after TCRdb ran MiXCR on the 5' RACE reads. This table has some 440,000 distinct CDR3 sequences, 24% appearing once. The CDR3 has 14 residues. Trimming cost V 1 base and J 4 bases, with 10 bases left between them. Germline CDR1 SGHRS, CDR2 YFSETQ. The same specimen was also included in a second study, on T cells expressing NK-cell markers. In that study: HCMV seropositivity marked seven of the eight sequenced donors; one was seronegative.

The sample consisted of CD4+ T cells sorted from blood. The TCR originated in a woman between 18 and 29 years old in good health. The chain carries TRBV5-1 and TRBJ2-3, with D perhaps being TRBD1 or TRBD2 (6 bases each). Here the CDR3 reads CASSLTGAADTQYF. CDR3 coding DNA: TGCGCCAGCAGCTTGACGGGGGCGGCAGATACGCAGTATTTT.